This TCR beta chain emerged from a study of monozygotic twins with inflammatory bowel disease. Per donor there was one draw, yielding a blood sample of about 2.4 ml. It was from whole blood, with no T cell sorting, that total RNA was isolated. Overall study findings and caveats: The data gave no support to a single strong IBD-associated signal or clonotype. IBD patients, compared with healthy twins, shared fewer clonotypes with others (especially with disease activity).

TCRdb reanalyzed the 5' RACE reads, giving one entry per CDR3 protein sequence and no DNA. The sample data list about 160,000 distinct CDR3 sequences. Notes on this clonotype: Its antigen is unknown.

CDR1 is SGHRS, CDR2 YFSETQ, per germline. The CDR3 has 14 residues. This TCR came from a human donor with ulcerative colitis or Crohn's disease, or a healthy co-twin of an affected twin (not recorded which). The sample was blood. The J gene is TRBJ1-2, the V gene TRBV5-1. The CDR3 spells CASSLEWTEGTYTF. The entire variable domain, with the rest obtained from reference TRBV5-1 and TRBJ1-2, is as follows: KAGVTQTPRYLIKTRGQQVTLSCSPISGHRSVSWYQQTPGQGLQFLFEYFSETQRNKGNFPGRFSGRQFSNSRSEMNVSTLELGDSALYLCASSLEWTEGTYTFGSGTRLTVV.